This T cell receptor (beta chain) was identified in a study of blood T cells in healthy people across ages. Study outcomes and limitations: Fewer expanded clones and more diversity marked long-lived versus aged donors.

A sample-barcoded 5' primer and a J-beta primer mix were used in a second PCR of roughly 7 to 11 cycles. TCRdb used MiXCR to reprocess the 5' RACE reads, holding one entry per CDR3 protein. The repertoire holds hundreds of thousands of distinct CDR3 sequences, roughly 25% seen once, with 9.4% in the top ten. About this clonotype itself: Its antigen is currently unknown.

This CDR3 is built from 15 residues. V shed 7 bases and J shed 2 bases, with 18 bases lying between them. Germline V gene data show CDR1 as DFQATT and CDR2 as SNEGSKA (reference sequence). Researchers isolated at least 6 million PBMCs per sample. These same data were also listed under a study on T cells of mothers and their children.

The V call is TRBV20-1, the J call TRBJ2-1, with D hard to call. The receptor comes from a boy younger than 18 in good health. Material: blood. The CDR3 DNA reads TGCAGTGTGGGATCTTCAGATGATCCCTACAATGAGCAGTTCTTC. Translated, it gives CSVGSSDDPYNEQFF.